One and the same sample provided the 19 T cell receptor beta chains below, sequenced in a study of Ad26.COV2.S vaccination and SARS-CoV-2 variants. Libraries were prepared by immunoSEQ multiplex PCR; TCRdb keeps only in-frame clonotypes and omits some of them. In the table there are about 430,000 clones, roughly 90% of which are singletons. Treatment indicated: around 19 received Ad26.COV2.S at low or high dose, single or two shots; 5 received placebo; per-sample allocation not given. Samples were taken on day 63 after the first vaccine or placebo injection. The sample consisted of peripheral blood, taken in a trial of Ad26.COV2.S vaccine versus placebo. The receptors were gathered from a person aged 18 to 59 who received the Ad26.COV2.S COVID-19 vaccine or a placebo.

The chain joins TRBV28 to TRBJ2-2; tentatively, D is TRBD2 (5 bases). The germline V gene encodes CDR1 MDHEN and CDR2 SYDVKM. The CDR3 has 15 amino acids. V lost 2 bases to trimming and J lost 0 bases, with 7 bases between them. CDR3 region: CASSLGGSNTGELFF. The DNA of the CDR3 is TGTGCCAGCAGTTTAGGCGGGTCGAACACCGGGGAGCTGTTTTTT.

The chain employs TRBV28 and TRBJ2-1, with TRBD2 as a possible D gene (6 bases). The V and J ends lost 10 bases and 8 bases respectively, with 15 bases between them. Germline V gene lookup returns CDR1 MDHEN and CDR2 SYDVKM. This CDR3 region has 12 residues. The CDR3 loop is CATTSEGYEQFF. CDR3 sequence (DNA): TGTGCCACCACCTCGGAGGGCTATGAGCAGTTCTTC.

The chain joins TRBV5-1 to TRBJ2-5; 11 bases map to TRBD2. V lost 2 bases to trimming and J lost 4 bases; unmatched junction nucleotides: 4. Germline CDR1 and CDR2: SGHRS and YFSETQ. The CDR3 is 15 residues long. The CDR3 DNA follows: TGCGCCAGCAGCTTTACTAGCGGGAGAGGAGAGACCCAGTACTTC. It codes for CASSFTSGRGETQYF.

This rearrangement joins TRBV11-2 to TRBJ1-2; D is perhaps TRBD1 (5 bases). The V and J ends lost 0 bases and 2 bases respectively, with 19 bases between them. This CDR3 has 18 amino acids. CDR1 SGHAT and CDR2 FQNNGV come from the germline V gene. DNA for the CDR3: TGTGCCAGCAGCTTAGATCGCGCTTTTGGACACGCGAACTATGGCTACACCTTC. Translation gives CASSLDRAFGHANYGYTF.

This clone was recorded only once. The chain couples TRBV11-2 to TRBJ2-1; D remains unclear. There are 14 residues in the CDR3. Trimming took off 0 bases at V and 5 bases at J, with 8 bases between the two ends. CDR1 is SGHAT and CDR2 is FQNNGV in the germline V gene. The DNA for the CDR3 is TGTGCCAGCAGCTTAGATTTGGCCAACAATGAGCAGTTCTTC. This translates into CASSLDLANNEQFF.

V gene TRBV24-1 combines with J gene TRBJ2-7; D might be TRBD1 or TRBD2, each matching 5 bases. Germline CDR1 and CDR2: KGHDR and SFDVKD. Trimming shortened V by 6 bases and J by 2 bases, and 13 bases separated the two germline ends. This CDR3 contains 14 residues. The CDR3 protein is CATSSGSGPYEQYF. The DNA for the CDR3 is TGTGCCACCAGTTCAGGGAGCGGTCCCTACGAGCAGTACTTC.

This chain uses TRBV30 with TRBJ2-2; D is unclear. CDR3 size: 12 residues. The ends were cut back, 8 bases at V and 4 bases at J, with 11 bases in the middle. The V gene's germline CDR1 is GTSNPN and CDR2 SVGIG (reference sequence). CDR3 DNA: TGTGCCCTAGGACCGTTCACCGGGGAGCTGTTTTTT. Its translation is CALGPFTGELFF.

The chain combines TRBV3-1 (or the pseudogene TRBV3-2) with TRBJ2-3; 8 bases line up with TRBD2. The J segment lost 4 bases and the V segment lost 0 bases, leaving 9 bases of the junction unmatched. Germline V gives CDR1 LGHDT, CDR2 YNNKEL (reference sequence). The CDR3 spans 17 residues. CDR3 nucleotide sequence: TGTGCCAGCAGCCAAGATTCGTGGGTAGCGGGGCCAGATACGCAGTATTTT. Its translation: CASSQDSWVAGPDTQYF.

The chain has TRBV20-1 and TRBJ2-1; 10 positions agree with TRBD2. The CDR3 is 12 amino acids. V was clipped by 3 bases and J by 9 bases; unmatched bases: 2. Germline V CDR1 and CDR2: DFQATT, SNEGSKA (reference sequence). The CDR3 loop reads CSASTSGTEQFF. The CDR3 DNA follows: TGCAGTGCTAGTACTAGCGGGACTGAGCAGTTCTTC.

The chain combines TRBV6-5 with TRBJ1-1; TRBD1 matches at 10 bases. Germline V gene data show CDR1 as MNHEY and CDR2 as SVGAGI. V trimming: 5 bases; J trimming: 7 bases; junction bases outside the gene matches: 4. The CDR3 length is 13 residues. Written as DNA, the CDR3 is TGTGCCAGCAGTCCCGGGACAGGGGTTGAAGCTTTCTTT. Translation: CASSPGTGVEAFF.

V gene TRBV10-3 combines with J gene TRBJ1-5; 9 bases fit TRBD1. From germline, CDR1 is ENHRY and CDR2 SYGVKD. This CDR3 is 17 amino acids long. V shed 10 bases and J 0 bases; nucleotides not matched to a gene: 13. CDR3 sequence: CATAPGTGSYSNQPQHF. DNA of the CDR3: TGTGCCACCGCGCCCGGGACAGGGAGTTATAGCAATCAGCCCCAGCATTTT.

The genes are TRBV27 and TRBJ2-7; TRBD1 matches 11 bases. The germline CDR1 and CDR2 sequences are MNHEY and SMNVEV (reference sequence). Unmatched junction bases numbered 5, after V lost 0 bases and J lost 4 bases. The CDR3 loop spans 16 amino acids. In DNA form, the CDR3 reads TGTGCCAGCAGTTTATCCGGGACAGGGGGACCATACGAGCAGTACTTC. Its protein is CASSLSGTGGPYEQYF.

The chain recombines TRBV5-6 with TRBJ2-5; no definite D call. Germline V lookup: CDR1 SGHDT, CDR2 YYEEEE. The CDR3 consists of 14 residues. V was pared by 5 bases and J by 0 bases, with 11 bases between. DNA for the CDR3: TGTGCCAGCAGTTTACTGTCCAACCAAGAGACCCAGTACTTC. Protein: CASSLLSNQETQYF.

CDR3: CASSLSFSGQGDSYEQYF. CDR3 DNA sequence: TGTGCCAGCAGCTTATCATTCTCGGGACAGGGAGACTCCTACGAGCAGTACTTC. The genes are TRBV7-9 and TRBJ2-7, with 9 bases that match TRBD1. The V and J ends lost 2 bases and 0 bases, in that order; junction bases with no gene match: 11. The CDR3 contains 18 residues. Germline V gene sequence: CDR1 SEHNR, CDR2 FQNEAQ (reference sequence).

The genes are TRBV12-3 or TRBV12-4 and TRBJ2-1, with D hard to call. V lost 6 bases and J lost 8, with 11 bases in between. The CDR3 has 12 residues. The CDR3 spells CASSSRVDEQFF. CDR3 DNA sequence: TGTGCCAGCAGCTCAAGAGTTGATGAGCAGTTCTTC.

V is TRBV28 and J is TRBJ2-1; 9 positions agree with TRBD2. V lost 6 bases and J lost 6; bases outside the gene matches: 6. The germline V gene has CDR1 MDHEN and CDR2 SYDVKM. The CDR3 spans 14 residues. CDR3 sequence (DNA): TGTGCCAGCAGGCTAGCGGGATCAGCCAATGAGCAGTTCTTC. It is translated as CASRLAGSANEQFF.

The gene calls are TRBV5-1 and TRBJ1-5; no firm D call. CDR3 length equals 15 residues. Germline loops: CDR1 SGHRS, CDR2 YFSETQ. V lost 0 bases, J lost 0 bases, and 7 bases lay in between. This CDR3 is CASSLDGYSNQPQHF. CDR3 coding DNA: TGCGCCAGCAGCTTGGACGGGTATAGCAATCAGCCCCAGCATTTT.

The chain links TRBV30 to TRBJ1-2, with D maybe TRBD1 (5 bases). This CDR3 region has 15 residues. Germline loops: CDR1 GTSNPN, CDR2 SVGIG (reference sequence). The germline V and J ends were trimmed by 5 bases and 0 bases, with 16 bases remaining between them. CDR3 in amino acids: CAWERGGNSNYGYTF. The CDR3 nucleotides read TGTGCCTGGGAGAGGGGCGGGAATTCTAACTATGGCTACACCTTC.

The gene calls are TRBV11-1 and TRBJ2-1, with D possibly called TRBD1 or TRBD2 (5 bases each). The CDR3 spans 16 residues. CDR1 SGHAT and CDR2 FQDESV come from the germline V gene (reference sequence). The V and J ends lost 3 bases and 0 bases respectively, with 12 bases between them. CDR3 sequence reads: CASSLGPGPSYNEQFF. The CDR3 DNA reads as TGTGCCAGCAGCTTGGGCCCGGGACCCTCCTACAATGAGCAGTTCTTC. Based on the CDR3 plus reference TRBV11-1 and TRBJ2-1, the full variable domain is EAEVAQSPRYKITEKSQAVAFWCDPISGHATLYWYRQILGQGPELLVQFQDESVVDDSQLPKDRFSAERLKGVDSTLKIQPAELGDSAMYLCASSLGPGPSYNEQFFGPGTRLTVL.